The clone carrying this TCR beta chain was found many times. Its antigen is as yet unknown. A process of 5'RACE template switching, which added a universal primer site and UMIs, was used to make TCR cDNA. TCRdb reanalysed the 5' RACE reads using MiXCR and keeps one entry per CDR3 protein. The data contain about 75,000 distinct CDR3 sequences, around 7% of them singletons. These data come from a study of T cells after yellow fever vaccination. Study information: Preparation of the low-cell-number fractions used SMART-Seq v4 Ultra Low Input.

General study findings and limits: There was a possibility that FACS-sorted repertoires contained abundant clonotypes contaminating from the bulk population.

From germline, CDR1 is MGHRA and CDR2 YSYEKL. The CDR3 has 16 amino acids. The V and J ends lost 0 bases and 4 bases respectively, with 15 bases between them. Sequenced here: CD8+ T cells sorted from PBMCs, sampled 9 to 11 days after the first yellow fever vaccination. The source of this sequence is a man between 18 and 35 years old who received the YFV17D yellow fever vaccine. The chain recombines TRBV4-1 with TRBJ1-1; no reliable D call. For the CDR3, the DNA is TGCGCCAGCAGCCAAGATGGATACCCTATCCCCACTGAAGCTTTCTTT. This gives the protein CASSQDGYPIPTEAFF.